These 30 T cell receptor beta chains came from one sample sequenced in a study of CD8 T cells in ankylosing spondylitis. TCRdb re-derived calls from the 5' RACE reads in MiXCR, one entry per CDR3 protein. The profile shows about 39,000 distinct CDR3 sequences, less than 4% of them singletons. The specimen sequenced was blood, either unsorted or a sorted T cell fraction (not recorded which). These receptor sequences come from a male donor with ankylosing spondylitis or in good health (not recorded which).

Many counts were recorded for this clonotype. This rearrangement joins TRBV9 to TRBJ2-1, with a possible D match to TRBD2 (6 bases). This CDR3 contains 14 residues. V lost 5 bases to trimming and J lost 7 bases, with 16 bases between them. The germline gives CDR1 SGDLS, CDR2 YYNGEE. The chain's CDR3 is CASSLGGGTNEQFF. The CDR3 DNA sequence: TGTGCCAGCAGTCTAGGTGGGGGGACGAATGAGCAGTTCTTC.

The chain combines TRBV9 with TRBJ1-2, with 7 positions matching TRBD1. V lost 0 bases to trimming and J lost 4 bases; unmatched junction nucleotides: 6. CDR1 SGDLS and CDR2 YYNGEE come from the germline V gene. CDR3 length: 15 residues. CDR3 sequence reads: CASSVEAGQIYGYTF. The DNA for the CDR3 is TGTGCCAGCAGCGTAGAAGCGGGACAGATCTATGGCTACACCTTC.

The sample holds many counts of this clonotype. The rearrangement joins TRBV9 to TRBJ2-3, with TRBD2 matching 8 bases. The CDR3 extends over 16 amino acids. Trimming at V came to 2 bases and at J to 3 bases, leaving 8 bases not matched to a gene. CDR1 and CDR2 from the germline V gene are SGDLS and YYNGEE. The CDR3 nucleotides read TGTGCCAGCAGCGTCGGCCACGGCGGGGGGACAGATACGCAGTATTTT. Translation: CASSVGHGGGTDTQYF. Full variable domain (rest looked up from reference TRBV9 and TRBJ2-3): DSGVTQTPKHLITATGQRVTLRCSPRSGDLSVYWYQQSLDQGLQFLIQYYNGEERAKGNILERFSAQQFPDLHSELNLSSLELGDSALYFCASSVGHGGGTDTQYFGPGTRLTVL.

This clonotype was observed many times. This sequence joins TRBV9 and TRBJ2-1; 8 bases fit TRBD2. V lost 0 bases to trimming and J lost 5 bases; unmatched junction nucleotides: 4. CDR1 is SGDLS, CDR2 YYNGEE, per germline. The CDR3 has 15 amino acids. CDR3: CASSVVGGDNNEQFF. The CDR3 DNA is TGTGCCAGCAGCGTAGTCGGGGGGGACAACAATGAGCAGTTCTTC.

This clonotype showed up many times. The CDR3 reads CASSKATGGYNSPLHF. The DNA of the CDR3 is TGTGCCAGCAGCAAAGCGACAGGGGGCTATAATTCACCCCTCCACTTT. The chain employs TRBV9 and TRBJ1-6; TRBD1 aligns across 9 bases. J was trimmed by 3 bases and V by 4 bases; bases with no gene match: 5. Germline values: CDR1 SGDLS, CDR2 YYNGEE. The CDR3 extends over 16 amino acids.

This clonotype was counted at least ten times. The chain couples TRBV9 to TRBJ1-2; D is ambiguous. V was trimmed by 0 bases and J by 4 bases, leaving 13 bases between them. Germline loops: CDR1 SGDLS, CDR2 YYNGEE. This CDR3 is 15 amino acids long. CDR3 region: CASSVGSDGGYGYTF. CDR3 in DNA: TGTGCCAGCAGCGTAGGATCCGACGGAGGCTATGGCTACACCTTC.

The sample holds many counts of this clonotype. This chain connects TRBV9 to TRBJ1-3; 8 bases are a match to TRBD1. Trimming at V came to 4 bases and at J to 0 bases, leaving 9 bases not matched to a gene. The V gene's germline CDR1 is SGDLS and CDR2 YYNGEE. This CDR3 is built from 17 residues. The CDR3 protein is CASSTTPGQDSGNTIYF. In nucleotides, the CDR3 is TGTGCCAGCAGCACAACCCCGGGACAGGACTCTGGAAACACCATATATTTT.

In its sample, this clonotype was seen many times. Here the CDR3 DNA reads TGTGCCAGCAGCGTAGCCCGGGACGTAAGAGAGACCCAGTACTTC. Translating gives CASSVARDVRETQYF. The chain couples TRBV9 to TRBJ2-5; D may match TRBD1 or TRBD2 (5 bases each). Germline loops: CDR1 SGDLS, CDR2 YYNGEE. The V gene lost 0 bases and the J gene lost 4 bases, with 13 bases spanning the gap. The length of the CDR3 is 15 residues.

This clonotype appeared many times. CDR3 amino acids: CASSVARGAGELFF. In DNA, the CDR3 is TGTGCCAGCAGCGTAGCCCGGGGGGCCGGGGAGCTGTTTTTT. The rearrangement uses TRBV9 and TRBJ2-2, with 7 bases matching TRBD2. With V trimmed by 0 bases and J by 6 bases, 2 bases remained unmatched. CDR3 length equals 14 residues. CDR1 is SGDLS, CDR2 YYNGEE, per germline.

This clonotype was seen repeatedly, ten times or more. The rearrangement joins TRBV9 to TRBJ1-1; 7 bases are a match to TRBD1. Losses at the gene ends were 3 bases for V and 0 bases for J; bases not matched to a gene: 8. This CDR3 comprises 16 residues. Germline V lookup: CDR1 SGDLS, CDR2 YYNGEE. The CDR3 coding sequence is TGTGCCAGCAGCGAGACAGGGTCGAAAGTGAACACTGAAGCTTTCTTT. Translation: CASSETGSKVNTEAFF.

This clonotype was picked up many times. J is TRBJ2-3 and V is TRBV9; D perhaps matches TRBD2 (6 bases). The CDR3 spans 16 residues. The germline V and J ends were trimmed by 0 bases and 4 bases, with 15 bases remaining between them. Germline V gene lookup returns CDR1 SGDLS and CDR2 YYNGEE. The CDR3 spells CASSVAPIGGSDTQYF. Here the CDR3 DNA reads TGTGCCAGCAGCGTAGCCCCGATCGGGGGATCAGATACGCAGTATTTT.

This clonotype was seen repeatedly, ten times or more. The chain is built from TRBV9 and TRBJ2-2; 8 nucleotides line up with TRBD1. Per the germline V gene, CDR1 is SGDLS and CDR2 is YYNGEE. The CDR3 has 14 residues. V lost 4 bases, J lost 7 bases, and 6 bases stayed unmatched. The DNA for the CDR3 is TGTGCCAGCAGCCCCCAGGGGGCTATCGGGGAGCTGTTTTTT. Protein product: CASSPQGAIGELFF.

This clonotype was detected a few times. The rearrangement links TRBV9 to TRBJ2-1; 8 nucleotides match TRBD2. The V gene end was trimmed by 0 bases and the J gene end by 6 bases; junction bases not matched to a gene: 8. The CDR3 runs to 16 residues. From germline, CDR1 is SGDLS and CDR2 YYNGEE. CDR3: CASSVDPAGARNEQFF. CDR3 coding DNA: TGTGCCAGCAGCGTAGATCCAGCGGGGGCCCGCAATGAGCAGTTCTTC. The full variable domain, its missing parts supplied by reference TRBV9 and TRBJ2-1, is DSGVTQTPKHLITATGQRVTLRCSPRSGDLSVYWYQQSLDQGLQFLIQYYNGEERAKGNILERFSAQQFPDLHSELNLSSLELGDSALYFCASSVDPAGARNEQFFGPGTRLTVL.

This clonotype was detected ten times or more. The V and J genes are TRBV9 and TRBJ2-3, with unresolved D. Germline CDR1 and CDR2: SGDLS and YYNGEE. This CDR3 comprises 13 residues. V lost 0 bases and J 4 bases, leaving 6 bases between the germline ends. This CDR3 is CASSVGQPDTQYF. CDR3 sequence (DNA): TGTGCCAGCAGCGTAGGGCAGCCAGATACGCAGTATTTT.

This clonotype was detected many times. This sequence joins TRBV9 and TRBJ2-2, with D possibly being TRBD1 (5 bases). CDR3 length: 14 amino acids. CDR1 and CDR2 (germline): SGDLS, YYNGEE. Trimming pared 4 bases from V and 3 bases from J, leaving 10 bases between. CDR3 in amino acids: CASSSQQDTGELFF. CDR3 nucleotide sequence: TGTGCCAGCAGCTCCCAACAGGACACCGGGGAGCTGTTTTTT.

This clonotype was observed at least ten times. The chain recombines TRBV9 with TRBJ1-3; D is uncertain. This CDR3 has 15 amino acids. The V end was cut by 4 bases, the J end by 3 bases, with 14 bases between. The germline gives CDR1 SGDLS, CDR2 YYNGEE. This CDR3 reads CASSPRLGGGNTIYF. The CDR3 nucleotides read TGTGCCAGCAGCCCCCGACTGGGCGGTGGAAACACCATATATTTT. Full variable domain (outside the CDR3, taken from reference TRBV9 and TRBJ1-3): DSGVTQTPKHLITATGQRVTLRCSPRSGDLSVYWYQQSLDQGLQFLIQYYNGEERAKGNILERFSAQQFPDLHSELNLSSLELGDSALYFCASSPRLGGGNTIYFGEGSWLTVV.

This clonotype came up many times. The chain joins TRBV20-1 to TRBJ2-5; 11 bases are a match to TRBD2. CDR1 DFQATT and CDR2 SNEGSKA come from the germline V gene (reference sequence). CDR3 length equals 18 residues. The V gene end was trimmed by 0 bases and the J gene end by 9 bases; junction bases not matched to a gene: 18. The DNA of the CDR3 is TGCAGTGCTAGAGATCCCCTAGCGGGAGGCCGCGCCGCCGGGTCCCAGTACTTC. Translating gives CSARDPLAGGRAAGSQYF.

This clonotype was recorded many times. This chain connects TRBV9 to TRBJ2-1; no firm D call. Germline CDR1 SGDLS, CDR2 YYNGEE. The CDR3 covers 15 residues. Trimming removed 2 bases at V and 2 bases at J, with 11 bases between. CDR3: CASSVGQAPYNEQFF. CDR3 nucleotide sequence: TGTGCCAGCAGCGTGGGTCAAGCCCCCTACAATGAGCAGTTCTTC.

Ten or more counts support this clonotype. This sequence joins TRBV9 and TRBJ1-1; 10 bases agree with TRBD1. The germline V gene encodes CDR1 SGDLS and CDR2 YYNGEE. The CDR3 consists of 14 residues. Germline trimming cut 3 bases from V and 4 bases from J; bases unmatched to any gene: 3. CDR3 in amino acids: CASSETGGLTEAFF. The CDR3 DNA follows: TGTGCCAGCAGCGAGACAGGGGGCCTCACTGAAGCTTTCTTT.

This clonotype was observed many times. The chain is built from TRBV9 and TRBJ2-1, with 11 bases aligning to TRBD2. V dropped 3 bases and J dropped 6; count of bases not matched to a gene: 8. The V gene's germline CDR1 is SGDLS and CDR2 YYNGEE. This CDR3 region has 16 residues. In DNA, the CDR3 is TGTGCCAGCAGCGCCTATAGCGGGGGGGCTTCCAATGAGCAGTTCTTC. This translates into CASSAYSGGASNEQFF.

This clonotype was seen many times. V usage is TRBV9 and J usage is TRBJ2-2; D possibly corresponds to TRBD1 (6 bases). V was shortened by 4 bases and J by 3 bases, with 10 bases between the two germline ends. The CDR3 loop spans 14 amino acids. Germline values: CDR1 SGDLS, CDR2 YYNGEE. In DNA form, the CDR3 reads TGTGCCAGCAGCTGGGCAGGGGACACCGGGGAGCTGTTTTTT. This gives the protein CASSWAGDTGELFF.

This clonotype was counted many times. The V call is TRBV9, the J call TRBJ2-3; tentative D call: TRBD1 (6 bases). CDR1 and CDR2 (germline): SGDLS, YYNGEE. V lost 0 bases to trimming and J lost 5 bases, with 16 bases between them. CDR3 length equals 16 residues. The DNA of the CDR3 is TGTGCCAGCAGCGTAGCCCAACCCTCAGGGGAAGATACGCAGTATTTT. The encoded protein is CASSVAQPSGEDTQYF.

There are many counts of this clonotype. The chain couples TRBV9 to TRBJ2-5, with D possibly being TRBD1 (6 bases). The CDR3 length is 15 residues. Trimming pared 4 bases from V and 0 bases from J, leaving 13 bases between. Germline V lookup: CDR1 SGDLS, CDR2 YYNGEE. The CDR3 DNA is TGTGCCAGCAGCACACAGGGCTCCGACCAAGAGACCCAGTACTTC. Encoded protein: CASSTQGSDQETQYF.

This clonotype was recorded at least ten times. V is TRBV9 and J is TRBJ2-1; TRBD2 agrees at 15 bases. V shed 3 bases and J 10 bases; nucleotides not matched to a gene: 8. Germline V CDR1 and CDR2: SGDLS, YYNGEE. This CDR3 contains 16 residues. CDR3 DNA: TGTGCCAGCAGCGCACCGGGACTAGCGGGAGGAGAAGAGCAGTTCTTC. Encoded protein: CASSAPGLAGGEEQFF.

This clonotype appeared many times. The V call is TRBV9, the J call TRBJ2-1, with 7 nucleotides matching TRBD1. CDR1 and CDR2 from the germline V gene are SGDLS and YYNGEE. The CDR3 runs 15 residues. J was trimmed by 2 bases and V by 6 bases; bases with no gene match: 8. CDR3 residues: CASTLTGTAYNEQFF. In DNA, the CDR3 is TGTGCCAGCACCCTCACCGGGACAGCCTACAATGAGCAGTTCTTC.

This clonotype has at least ten counts. The CDR3 DNA sequence: TGTGCCAGCAGCGCCGTCGTGGGAGAGACCCAGTACTTC. Translation: CASSAVVGETQYF. This rearrangement joins TRBV9 to TRBJ2-5, with D hard to call. V lost 3 bases to trimming and J lost 4 bases, with 10 bases between them. CDR1 and CDR2 from the germline V gene are SGDLS and YYNGEE. The CDR3 length is 13 residues.

The table lists this clonotype with many counts. The gene calls are TRBV9 and TRBJ2-2; no definite D call. CDR1 is SGDLS and CDR2 is YYNGEE in the germline V gene. The CDR3 covers 12 residues. Trimming took 4 bases from V and 11 from J, leaving 12 bases between them. CDR3 protein: CASSQTPVELFF. The CDR3 nucleotides are TGTGCCAGCAGCCAAACTCCGGTCGAGCTGTTTTTT.

This clonotype was observed at least ten times. The chain couples TRBV9 to TRBJ2-2, with a tentative D call TRBD2 (5 bases). The CDR3 sequence is 13 residues long. Germline V lookup: CDR1 SGDLS, CDR2 YYNGEE. With 4 bases removed from V and 7 bases from J, the gap between germline ends came to 11 bases. The CDR3 DNA reads as TGTGCCAGCAGCCTGGAGGCCGGCGGGGAGCTGTTTTTT. Amino acids: CASSLEAGGELFF.

The sample holds a few counts of this clonotype. The chain joins TRBV9 to TRBJ2-5, with 11 bases fitting TRBD2. The ends lost 3 bases at V and 2 bases at J; junction bases unmatched: 3. The CDR3 totals 15 residues. CDR1 and CDR2 (germline): SGDLS, YYNGEE. This CDR3 is CASSEVAGGQETQYF. CDR3 nucleotides: TGTGCCAGCAGCGAGGTAGCGGGGGGGCAAGAGACCCAGTACTTC.

This clonotype was observed many times. The chain is built from TRBV9 and TRBJ1-2, with D unclear. CDR1 SGDLS and CDR2 YYNGEE come from the germline V gene. CDR3 length equals 15 residues. The V and J ends lost 0 bases and 3 bases respectively, with 12 bases between them. The CDR3 DNA is TGTGCCAGCAGCGTAGGGCGCCGACCCCACTATGGCTACACCTTC. Protein sequence: CASSVGRRPHYGYTF. The full variable domain, rest sourced from reference TRBV9 and TRBJ1-2, is DSGVTQTPKHLITATGQRVTLRCSPRSGDLSVYWYQQSLDQGLQFLIQYYNGEERAKGNILERFSAQQFPDLHSELNLSSLELGDSALYFCASSVGRRPHYGYTFGSGTRLTVV.